One and the same sample provided the 18 T cell receptor beta chains below, sequenced in a study of blood T cells in healthy people across ages. PCR was performed a second time for about 7 to 11 cycles using a sample-barcoded 5' primer and a J-beta primer mix. A single record per CDR3 protein comes from TCRdb applying MiXCR to the 5' RACE reads. The sample has roughly 700,000 distinct CDR3 sequences; 20% to 25% are singletons. Another study also made use of these data, one on T cells of mothers and their children.

Sample: blood. The receptors derive from a boy between 10 and 17 years old in good health.

CDR3 amino acids: CASSFLQGGGYTF. The CDR3 bases are TGTGCCAGCAGCTTCTTGCAGGGCGGGGGCTACACCTTC. This chain connects TRBV5-8 to TRBJ1-2; TRBD1 might be the D (5 bases). Trimming took off 2 bases at V and 8 bases at J, with 13 bases between the two ends. The length of the CDR3 is 13 residues. Germline lookup yields CDR1 SGHTS and CDR2 YDEGEE.

The sample holds a few counts of this clonotype. This chain uses TRBV2 with TRBJ2-2; D may be TRBD1 (6 bases). The length of the CDR3 is 12 residues. Germline V lookup: CDR1 SNHLY, CDR2 FYNNEI. Trimming cost V 8 bases and J 4 bases, with 8 bases left between them. The CDR3 DNA reads as TGTGCCAGCCGACAGGTCACCGGGGAGCTGTTTTTT. It codes for CASRQVTGELFF.

A few counts support this clonotype. The chain carries TRBV19 and TRBJ2-7; 9 nucleotides match TRBD1. The CDR3 length is 14 residues. J gave up 2 bases and V 5 bases, and 4 bases lay outside the gene matches. Per germline, CDR1 LNHDA and CDR2 SQIVND (reference sequence). CDR3 sequence: CASSRTGETYEQYF. DNA for the CDR3: TGTGCCAGTAGTCGGACAGGGGAGACCTACGAGCAGTACTTC.

This rearrangement joins TRBV4-1 to TRBJ2-7, with D perhaps TRBD2 (6 bases). The CDR3 has 15 residues. The germline V and J ends were trimmed by 0 bases and 6 bases, with 15 bases remaining between them. Germline CDR1 MGHRA, CDR2 YSYEKL. Written as DNA, the CDR3 is TGCGCCAGCAGCCAAGAGCCCCTCGGAGGGCTCGAGCAGTACTTC. It encodes CASSQEPLGGLEQYF.

V gene TRBV25-1 combines with J gene TRBJ2-5; 11 nucleotides line up with TRBD1. The assigned J gene may be wrong: the sequence end matches TRBJ2-1 better. In germline, CDR1 is MGHDK, CDR2 SYGVNS. The CDR3 is made up of 14 amino acids. CDR3 residues: CATRGQGAYNEQFF. The CDR3 nucleotides read TGTGCCACCCGGGGACAGGGGGCCTACAATGAGCAGTTCTTC.

The V and J genes are TRBV16 and TRBJ2-3; no clear D gene. Germline assignment: CDR1 KGHSY and CDR2 FQNENV. V was clipped by 2 bases and J by 2 bases, with 8 bases between them. This CDR3 comprises 14 residues. CDR3: CASSQIPPTDTQYF. CDR3 DNA sequence: TGTGCCAGCAGCCAAATTCCCCCCACAGATACGCAGTATTTT.

The rearrangement links TRBV3-1 to TRBJ2-3; D may be TRBD2 (7 bases). Germline assignment: CDR1 LGHDT and CDR2 YNNKEL (reference sequence). CDR3 length: 15 amino acids. The V gene lost 4 bases and the J gene lost 5 bases, with 16 bases spanning the gap. CDR3 region: CASSPGGGEGDTQYF. CDR3 DNA: TGTGCCAGCAGCCCTGGCGGGGGCGAGGGAGATACGCAGTATTTT.

This clonotype was picked up a small number of times. V usage is TRBV4-1 and J usage is TRBJ2-5; possible D gene TRBD1, 6 bases. Gene TRBJ2-7 matches the end of the DNA better, so the J call may be wrong. Germline CDR1 reads MGHRA; CDR2 reads YSYEKL. The CDR3 loop spans 14 amino acids. The CDR3, as DNA: TGCGCCAGCAGCCAGACGACAGGACCCTACGAGCAGTACTTC. This codes for CASSQTTGPYEQYF.

The gene calls are TRBV20-1 and TRBJ1-2; the match to TRBD1 covers 7 bases. Germline V lookup: CDR1 DFQATT, CDR2 SNEGSKA (reference sequence). The ends lost 3 bases at V and 0 bases at J; junction bases unmatched: 7. This CDR3 has 15 amino acids. CDR3 nucleotide sequence: TGCAGTGCTAGGGCCACAGGGACAGCTAACTATGGCTACACCTTC. Its protein is CSARATGTANYGYTF.

The chain has TRBV10-3 and TRBJ2-1, with 11 bases aligning to TRBD2. V was pared by 3 bases and J by 5 bases, with 3 bases of the junction left unmatched. The CDR3 has 15 residues. CDR1 is ENHRY and CDR2 is SYGVKD in the germline V gene. This CDR3 reads CAISERLAGNNEQFF. CDR3 nucleotide sequence: TGTGCCATCAGTGAAAGACTAGCGGGGAACAATGAGCAGTTCTTC.

This clonotype has a handful of counts. V and J are TRBV20-1 and TRBJ1-2; D is possibly TRBD1 (6 bases). V shed 6 bases and J shed 0 bases, with 11 bases lying between them. Germline V gene sequence: CDR1 DFQATT, CDR2 SNEGSKA (reference sequence). The CDR3 is made up of 13 amino acids. The CDR3, as DNA: TGCAGTGCAGAACAGGGACCTAACTATGGCTACACCTTC. Its translation is CSAEQGPNYGYTF.

V gene TRBV6-1 combines with J gene TRBJ1-5, with a tentative D call TRBD1 (5 bases). Per germline, CDR1 MNHNS and CDR2 SASEGT. The CDR3 contains 16 residues. The germline V and J ends were trimmed by 3 bases and 4 bases, with 16 bases remaining between them. The CDR3 bases are TGTGCCAGCAGTGAGAATCCCACAGGTCGAAATCAGCCCCAGCATTTT. This sequence encodes CASSENPTGRNQPQHF.

The chain couples TRBV7-2 to TRBJ2-7, with TRBD2 matching over 8 bases. Trimming at V came to 5 bases and at J to 1 base, leaving 7 bases not matched to a gene. The CDR3 spans 15 residues. Germline V gene data show CDR1 as SGHTA and CDR2 as FQGNSA. This CDR3 reads CASSPRGVGSYEQYF. The CDR3 coding sequence is TGTGCCAGCAGCCCGCGGGGGGTTGGATCCTACGAGCAGTACTTC.

The chain recombines TRBV5-1 with TRBJ2-5, with TRBD2 matching over 10 bases. The J call could be wrong; TRBJ2-1 is a better fit for the DNA end. The CDR3 length is 15 residues. Germline V gene lookup returns CDR1 SGHRS and CDR2 YFSETQ. DNA for the CDR3: TGCGCCAGCAGCTTGGTGGTAGCGGGGGGCGCTGAGCAGTTCTTC. It translates to CASSLVVAGGAEQFF.

This clonotype was observed a few times. The chain employs TRBV20-1 and TRBJ2-5; 8 bases align to TRBD1. The CDR3 extends over 15 amino acids. Per the germline V gene, CDR1 is DFQATT and CDR2 is SNEGSKA (reference sequence). Losses at the gene ends were 1 base for V and 5 bases for J; bases not matched to a gene: 9. CDR3 bases: TGCAGTGCTAGAGGAGGGGCAGGGGGCGGTGAGACCCAGTACTTC. This encodes CSARGGAGGGETQYF.

This clonotype occurred once. The V call is TRBV20-1, the J call TRBJ2-7; the match to TRBD2 covers 15 bases. This CDR3 region has 15 residues. After removal of 5 bases from V and 2 bases from J, the junction contained 4 bases not matched to a gene. CDR1 and CDR2 from the germline V gene are DFQATT and SNEGSKA (reference sequence). CDR3 DNA sequence: TGCAGTGCTCCGGGACTAGCGGGAGGAGCCTACGAGCAGTACTTC. Translated: CSAPGLAGGAYEQYF.

This clonotype was observed a handful of times. V gene TRBV10-3 combines with J gene TRBJ2-7; TRBD2 might be the D (6 bases). Between the trimmed V and J ends, which lost 3 bases and 0 bases, there was a span of 9 bases. This CDR3 spans 14 amino acids. From germline, CDR1 is ENHRY and CDR2 SYGVKD. In nucleotides, the CDR3 is TGTGCCATCAGTGATAGCGGAAACTCCTACGAGCAGTACTTC. This translates into CAISDSGNSYEQYF.

V usage is TRBV20-1 and J usage is TRBJ1-4; 8 bases match TRBD1. Germline V gene lookup returns CDR1 DFQATT and CDR2 SNEGSKA (reference sequence). The CDR3 is made up of 13 amino acids. Trimming removed 6 bases from V and 5 bases from J; junction bases left unmatched: 5. CDR3 amino acids: CSARTGKNEKLFF. The CDR3 bases are TGCAGTGCCCGGACAGGGAAGAATGAAAAACTGTTTTTT.